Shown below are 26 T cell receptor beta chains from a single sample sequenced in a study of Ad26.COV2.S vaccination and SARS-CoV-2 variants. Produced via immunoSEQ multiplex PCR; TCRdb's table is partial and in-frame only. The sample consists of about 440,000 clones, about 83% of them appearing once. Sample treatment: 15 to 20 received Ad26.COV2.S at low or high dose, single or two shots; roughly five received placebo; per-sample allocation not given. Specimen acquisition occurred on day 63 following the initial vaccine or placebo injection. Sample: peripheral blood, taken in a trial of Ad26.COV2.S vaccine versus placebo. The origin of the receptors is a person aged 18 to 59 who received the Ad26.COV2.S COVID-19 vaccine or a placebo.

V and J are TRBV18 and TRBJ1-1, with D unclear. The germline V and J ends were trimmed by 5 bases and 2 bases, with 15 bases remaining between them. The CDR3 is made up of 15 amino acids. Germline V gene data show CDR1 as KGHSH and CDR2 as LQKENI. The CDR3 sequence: CASSSSGQRNTEAFF. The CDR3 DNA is TGTGCCAGCTCATCCTCTGGGCAGCGTAACACTGAAGCTTTCTTT. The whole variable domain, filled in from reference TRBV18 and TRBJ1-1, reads NAGVMQNPRHLVRRRGQEARLRCSPMKGHSHVYWYRQLPEEGLKFMVYLQKENIIDESGMPKERFSAEFPKEGPSILRIQQVVRGDSAAYFCASSSSGQRNTEAFFGQGTRLTVV.

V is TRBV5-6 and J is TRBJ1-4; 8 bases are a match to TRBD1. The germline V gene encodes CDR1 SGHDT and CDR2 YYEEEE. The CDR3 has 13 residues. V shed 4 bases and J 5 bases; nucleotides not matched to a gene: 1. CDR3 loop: CASSRDRNEKLFF. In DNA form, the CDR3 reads TGTGCCAGCAGCCGGGACAGGAATGAAAAACTGTTTTTT.

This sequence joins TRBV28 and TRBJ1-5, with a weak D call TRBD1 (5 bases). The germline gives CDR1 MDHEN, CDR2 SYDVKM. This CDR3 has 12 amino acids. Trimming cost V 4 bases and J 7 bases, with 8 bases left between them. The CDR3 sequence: CASSYEGQPQHF. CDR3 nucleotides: TGTGCCAGCAGTTACGAGGGGCAGCCCCAGCATTTT.

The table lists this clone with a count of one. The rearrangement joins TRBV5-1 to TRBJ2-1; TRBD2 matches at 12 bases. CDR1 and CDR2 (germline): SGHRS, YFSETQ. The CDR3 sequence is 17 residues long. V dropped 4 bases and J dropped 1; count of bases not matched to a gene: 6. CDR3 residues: CASSTGLAGRSYNEQFF. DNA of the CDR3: TGCGCCAGCAGCACGGGACTAGCGGGCCGATCCTACAATGAGCAGTTCTTC.

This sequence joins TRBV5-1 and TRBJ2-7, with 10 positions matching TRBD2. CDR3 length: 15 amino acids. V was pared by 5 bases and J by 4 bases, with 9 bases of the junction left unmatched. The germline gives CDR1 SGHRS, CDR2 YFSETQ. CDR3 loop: CASRPTSGMAYEQYF. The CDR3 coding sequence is TGCGCCAGCAGGCCTACTAGCGGGATGGCTTACGAGCAGTACTTC.

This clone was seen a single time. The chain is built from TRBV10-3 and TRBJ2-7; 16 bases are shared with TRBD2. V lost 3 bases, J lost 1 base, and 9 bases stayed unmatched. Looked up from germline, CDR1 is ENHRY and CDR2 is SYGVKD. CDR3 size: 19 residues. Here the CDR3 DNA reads TGTGCCATCAGTGACGGGACTAGCGGGAGGGCCTCCCTATCCTACGAGCAGTACTTC. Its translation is CAISDGTSGRASLSYEQYF.

The CDR3 spells CATLRDRAGEQYF. The CDR3 coding sequence is TGCGCCACACTCCGGGACAGGGCCGGGGAGCAGTACTTC. The rearrangement joins TRBV10-2 to TRBJ2-7, with 9 positions matching TRBD1. V dropped 10 bases and J dropped 7; count of bases not matched to a gene: 11. Germline assignment: CDR1 WSHSY and CDR2 SAAADI. CDR3 length: 13 amino acids.

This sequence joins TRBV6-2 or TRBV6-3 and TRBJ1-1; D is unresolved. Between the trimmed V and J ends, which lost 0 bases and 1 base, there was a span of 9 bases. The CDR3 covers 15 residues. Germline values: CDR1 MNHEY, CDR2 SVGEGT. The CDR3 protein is CASSYSNTRNTEAFF. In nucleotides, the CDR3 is TGTGCCAGCAGTTACTCGAACACACGGAACACTGAAGCTTTCTTT.

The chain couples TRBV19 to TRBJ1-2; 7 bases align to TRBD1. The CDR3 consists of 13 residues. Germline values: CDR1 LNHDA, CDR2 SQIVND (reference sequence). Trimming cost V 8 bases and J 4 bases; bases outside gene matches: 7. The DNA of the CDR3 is TGTGCCAGTTCGCAGGGGGGGGTCTATGGCTACACCTTC. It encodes CASSQGGVYGYTF.

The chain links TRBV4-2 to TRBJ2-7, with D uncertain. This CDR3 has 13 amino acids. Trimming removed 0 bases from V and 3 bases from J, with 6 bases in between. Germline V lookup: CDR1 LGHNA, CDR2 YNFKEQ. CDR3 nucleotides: TGTGCCAGCAGCCAAGATCTCCTCTACGAGCAGTACTTC. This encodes CASSQDLLYEQYF.

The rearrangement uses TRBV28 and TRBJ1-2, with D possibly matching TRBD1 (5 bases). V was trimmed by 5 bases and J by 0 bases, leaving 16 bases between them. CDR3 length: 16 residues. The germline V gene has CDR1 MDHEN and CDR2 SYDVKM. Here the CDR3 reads CASSAPRVRANYGYTF. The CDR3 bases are TGTGCCAGCAGTGCCCCCAGGGTGAGAGCTAACTATGGCTACACCTTC.

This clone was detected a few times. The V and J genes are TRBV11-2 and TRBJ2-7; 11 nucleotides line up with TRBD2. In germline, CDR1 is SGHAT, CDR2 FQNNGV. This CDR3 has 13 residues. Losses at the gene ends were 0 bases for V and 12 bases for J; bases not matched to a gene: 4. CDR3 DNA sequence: TGTGCCAGCAGCTTAGAACTAGCGGGAGTCCTGTACTTC. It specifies CASSLELAGVLYF.

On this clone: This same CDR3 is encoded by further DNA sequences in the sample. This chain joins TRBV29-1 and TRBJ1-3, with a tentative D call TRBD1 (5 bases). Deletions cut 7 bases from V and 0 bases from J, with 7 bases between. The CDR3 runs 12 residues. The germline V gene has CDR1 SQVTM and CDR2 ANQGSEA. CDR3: CSGQSSGNTIYF. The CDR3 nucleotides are TGCAGCGGACAGAGCTCTGGAAACACCATATATTTT.

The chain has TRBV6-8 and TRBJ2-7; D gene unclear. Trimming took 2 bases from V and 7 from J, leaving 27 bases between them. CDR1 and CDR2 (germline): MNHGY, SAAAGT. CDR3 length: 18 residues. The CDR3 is CASSYHISWADPLGEQYF. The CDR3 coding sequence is TGTGCCAGCAGTTACCATATATCCTGGGCGGATCCTTTGGGGGAGCAGTACTTC.

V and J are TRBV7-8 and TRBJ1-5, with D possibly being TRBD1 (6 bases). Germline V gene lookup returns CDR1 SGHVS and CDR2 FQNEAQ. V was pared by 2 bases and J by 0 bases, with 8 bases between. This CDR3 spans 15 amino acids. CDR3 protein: CASSLWDTSNQPQHF. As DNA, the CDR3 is TGTGCCAGCAGCTTATGGGACACTAGCAATCAGCCCCAGCATTTT.

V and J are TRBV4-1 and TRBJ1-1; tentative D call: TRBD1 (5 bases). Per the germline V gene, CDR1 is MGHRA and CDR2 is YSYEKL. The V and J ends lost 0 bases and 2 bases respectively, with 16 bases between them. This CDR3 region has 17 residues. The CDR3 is CASSQEAGARKNTEAFF. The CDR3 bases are TGCGCCAGCAGCCAAGAGGCTGGGGCGAGGAAAAACACTGAAGCTTTCTTT.

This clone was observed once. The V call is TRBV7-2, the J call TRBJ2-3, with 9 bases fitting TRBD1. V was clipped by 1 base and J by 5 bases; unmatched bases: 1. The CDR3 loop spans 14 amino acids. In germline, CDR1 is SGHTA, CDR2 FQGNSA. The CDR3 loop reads CASSLDRGRDTQYF. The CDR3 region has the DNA TGTGCCAGCAGCTTAGACAGGGGGCGAGATACGCAGTATTTT. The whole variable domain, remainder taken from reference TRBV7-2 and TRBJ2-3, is GAGVSQSPSNKVTEKGKDVELRCDPISGHTALYWYRQSLGQGLEFLIYFQGNSAPDKSGLPSDRFSAERTGGSVSTLTIQRTQQEDSAVYLCASSLDRGRDTQYFGPGTRLTVL.

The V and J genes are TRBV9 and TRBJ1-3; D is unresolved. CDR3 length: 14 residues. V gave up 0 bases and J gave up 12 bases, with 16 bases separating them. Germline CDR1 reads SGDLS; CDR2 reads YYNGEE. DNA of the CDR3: TGTGCCAGCAGCGTAGCTCAGCAGGCCACCCGCATATATTTT. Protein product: CASSVAQQATRIYF.

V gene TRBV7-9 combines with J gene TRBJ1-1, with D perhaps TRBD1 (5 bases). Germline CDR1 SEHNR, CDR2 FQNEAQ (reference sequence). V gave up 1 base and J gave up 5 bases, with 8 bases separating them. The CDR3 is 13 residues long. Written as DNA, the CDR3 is TGTGCCAGCAGCTTAGGTGGGGGAACTGAAGCTTTCTTT. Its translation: CASSLGGGTEAFF. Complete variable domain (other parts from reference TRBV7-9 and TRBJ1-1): DTGVSQNPRHKITKRGQNVTFRCDPISEHNRLYWYRQTLGQGPEFLTYFQNEAQLEKSRLLSDRFSAERPKGSFSTLEIQRTEQGDSAMYLCASSLGGGTEAFFGQGTRLTVV.

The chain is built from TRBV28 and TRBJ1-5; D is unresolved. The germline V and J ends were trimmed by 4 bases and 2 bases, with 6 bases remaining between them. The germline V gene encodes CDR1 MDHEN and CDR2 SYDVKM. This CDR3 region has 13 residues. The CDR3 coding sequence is TGTGCCAGCAGTTATCTGGGCAATCAGCCCCAGCATTTT. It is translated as CASSYLGNQPQHF.

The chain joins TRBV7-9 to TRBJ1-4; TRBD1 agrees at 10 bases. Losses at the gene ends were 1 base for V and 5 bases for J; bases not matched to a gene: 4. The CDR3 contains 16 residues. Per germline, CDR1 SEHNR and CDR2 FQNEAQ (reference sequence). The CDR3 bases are TGTGCCAGCAGCTTAGGCCTGGGACAGGGGAATGAAAAACTGTTTTTT. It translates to CASSLGLGQGNEKLFF. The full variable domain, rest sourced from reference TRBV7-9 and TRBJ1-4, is DTGVSQNPRHKITKRGQNVTFRCDPISEHNRLYWYRQTLGQGPEFLTYFQNEAQLEKSRLLSDRFSAERPKGSFSTLEIQRTEQGDSAMYLCASSLGLGQGNEKLFFGSGTQLSVL.

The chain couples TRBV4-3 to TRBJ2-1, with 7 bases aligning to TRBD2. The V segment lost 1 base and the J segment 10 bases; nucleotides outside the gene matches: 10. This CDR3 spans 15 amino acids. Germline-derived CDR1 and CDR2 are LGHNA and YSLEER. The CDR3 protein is CASSQVGLGVGEQFF. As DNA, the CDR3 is TGCGCCAGCAGCCAAGTCGGACTAGGGGTGGGGGAGCAGTTCTTC.

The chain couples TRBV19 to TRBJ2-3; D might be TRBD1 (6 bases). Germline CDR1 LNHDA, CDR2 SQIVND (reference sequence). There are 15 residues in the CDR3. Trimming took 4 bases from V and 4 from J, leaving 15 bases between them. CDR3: CASSRGRTGPDTQYF. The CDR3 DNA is TGTGCCAGTAGTAGAGGCCGTACAGGGCCAGATACGCAGTATTTT.

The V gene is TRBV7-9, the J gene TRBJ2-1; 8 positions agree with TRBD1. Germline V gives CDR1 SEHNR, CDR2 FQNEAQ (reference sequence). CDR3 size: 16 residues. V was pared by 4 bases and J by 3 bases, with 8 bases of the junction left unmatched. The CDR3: CASSSNAGGSYNEQFF. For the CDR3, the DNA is TGTGCCAGCAGCTCGAACGCAGGGGGCAGCTACAATGAGCAGTTCTTC.

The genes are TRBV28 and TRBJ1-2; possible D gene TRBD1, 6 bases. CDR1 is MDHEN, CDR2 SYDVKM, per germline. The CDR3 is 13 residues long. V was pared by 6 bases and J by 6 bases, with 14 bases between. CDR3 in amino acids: CASRITTGHGYTF. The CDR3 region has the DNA TGTGCCAGCAGGATTACAACAGGGCATGGCTACACCTTC.

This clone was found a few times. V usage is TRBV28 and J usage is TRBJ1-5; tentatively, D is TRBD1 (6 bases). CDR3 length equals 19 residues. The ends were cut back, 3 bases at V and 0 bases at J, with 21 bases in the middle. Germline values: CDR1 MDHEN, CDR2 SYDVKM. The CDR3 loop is CASSFFSGRGPYSNQPQHF. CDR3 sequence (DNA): TGTGCCAGCAGTTTTTTTTCGGGGCGGGGGCCCTATAGCAATCAGCCCCAGCATTTT.